The present T cell receptor beta chain was sequenced within a study of blood T cell repertoires in COVID-19. Overall study: Italy, Spain and the United States were the sources of the convalescent and acute COVID-19 samples.

The germline V gene encodes CDR1 MDHEN and CDR2 SYDVKM. This CDR3 spans 14 amino acids. The germline V and J ends were trimmed by 7 bases and 6 bases, with 16 bases remaining between them. The repertoire was sequenced with immunoSEQ multiplex PCR; TCRdb's copy has only in-frame clones and lacks some. The repertoire has more than 90,000 clones, 85% to 95% of them found once; the top ten carry 5.7%. The chain employs TRBV28 and TRBJ2-4; D is perhaps TRBD1 (6 bases). The sample consisted of peripheral blood. The clonotype comes from a man aged 50-59 years with active COVID-19. CDR3 sequence (DNA): TGTGCCAGCACCCTAGAGGACAGAGCAAACATTCAGTACTTC. Its translation is CASTLEDRANIQYF. The full variable domain, its missing parts supplied by reference TRBV28 and TRBJ2-4, is DVKVTQSSRYLVKRTGEKVFLECVQDMDHENMFWYRQDPGLGLRLIYFSYDVKMKEKGDIPEGYSVSREKKERFSLILESASTNQTSMYLCASTLEDRANIQYFGAGTRLSVL.